This is a list of T cell receptor beta chains from one sample in a study of blood T cell repertoires in COVID-19. Here immunoSEQ multiplex PCR was the method, and the copy in TCRdb shows in-frame clones only, minus some. The sample shows 45,000 to 65,000 clones, over 80% of them seen only once. Sequencing was done on a sample of peripheral blood. These receptors came from a man aged 35 to 55 with acute or convalescent COVID-19. Both conserved end residues are part of each CDR3. Fields, in order: D gene, V gene, clone size, CDR3 length, J gene, CDR3 protein, CDR3 DNA. A D gene is named only where the DNA matches it firmly. Size values are once, few and many counts, or a class for expanded clones, and some rows have none.

.,TRBV5-6,.,16,TRBJ2-5,CASSLRGGGGVETQYF,TGTGCCAGCAGCTTGAGGGGCGGGGGCGGAGTAGAGACCCAGTACTTC
TRBD1,TRBV5-4,.,18,TRBJ1-2,CASSPVGTGGAGNYGYTF,TGTGCCAGCAGTCCAGTGGGGACAGGGGGCGCAGGAAACTATGGCTACACCTTC
TRBD2,TRBV7-9,.,14,TRBJ2-5,CASSPGLQQETQYF,TGTGCCAGCAGCCCGGGACTACAACAAGAGACCCAGTACTTC
TRBD1,TRBV27,.,16,TRBJ2-3,CASRTGNRPSTDTQYF,TGTGCCAGCAGGACAGGGAACCGACCTAGCACAGATACGCAGTATTTT
TRBD1,TRBV10-3,.,16,TRBJ1-3,CAISDGTVGSGNTIYF,TGTGCCATCAGTGATGGGACAGTGGGCTCTGGAAACACCATATATTTT
.,TRBV6-1,.,18,TRBJ2-3,CASSGLSRSRAGTDTQYF,TGTGCCAGCAGTGGCCTGTCTAGATCGCGGGCCGGCACAGATACGCAGTATTTT
TRBD1,TRBV6-5,.,14,TRBJ1-5,CASGDREVGQPQHF,TGTGCCAGCGGAGACAGGGAGGTTGGCCAGCCCCAGCATTTT
.,TRBV2,.,11,TRBJ1-6,CASRDFGTLHF,TGTGCCAGCAGGGACTTCGGGACCCTCCACTTT
TRBD1,TRBV6-5,.,15,TRBJ1-1,CASSYSTGWDTEAFF,TGTGCCAGCAGTTATTCGACAGGGTGGGACACTGAAGCTTTCTTT
TRBD1,TRBV2,.,14,TRBJ1-1,CASRKTGSPTEAFF,TGTGCCAGCAGAAAGACAGGGAGCCCCACTGAAGCTTTCTTT
.,TRBV15,.,14,TRBJ2-1,CATSRGQVWNEQFF,TGTGCCACCAGCAGAGGACAGGTCTGGAATGAGCAGTTCTTC
TRBD2,TRBV7-8,.,15,TRBJ2-5,CASSLGSGGKETQYF,TGTGCCAGCAGCTTAGGAAGCGGGGGAAAAGAGACCCAGTACTTC
.,TRBV9,few,15,TRBJ2-4,CASSVDHVASDSQYF,TGTGCCAGCAGCGTAGACCACGTAGCCTCGGATAGTCAGTACTTC
TRBD2,TRBV7-9,.,15,TRBJ2-3,CASSLLADLTDTQYF,TGTGCCAGCAGTTTACTAGCGGACCTCACAGATACGCAGTATTTT
TRBD1,TRBV6-5,.,15,TRBJ1-4,CASNDQTGGNEKLFF,TGTGCCAGCAACGACCAGACAGGGGGTAATGAAAAACTGTTTTTT
TRBD1,TRBV6-1,.,14,TRBJ1-2,CASSEAGQGYGYTF,TGTGCCAGCAGTGAAGCCGGACAGGGTTATGGCTACACCTTC
.,TRBV6-5,.,13,TRBJ2-7,CASSYSESYEQYF,TGTGCCAGCAGTTACTCCGAGTCGTACGAGCAGTACTTC
.,TRBV3-1/TRBV3-2,.,13,TRBJ2-2,CASGGKSTGELFF,TGTGCCAGCGGCGGGAAGTCCACCGGGGAGCTGTTTTTT
TRBD1,TRBV19,.,14,TRBJ1-1,CASSRFDRGTEAFF,TGTGCCAGTAGTAGATTCGACAGGGGGACTGAAGCTTTCTTT
TRBD2,TRBV27,.,16,TRBJ2-7,CASSLKGGGISYEQYF,TGTGCCAGCAGTTTAAAGGGCGGGGGTATCTCCTACGAGCAGTACTTC
.,TRBV27,.,15,TRBJ2-3,CASSPSGWAADTQYF,TGTGCCAGCAGTCCCTCGGGATGGGCGGCAGATACGCAGTATTTT
.,TRBV5-4,.,15,TRBJ1-3,CASSSRTSSGNTIYF,TGTGCCAGCAGCTCTCGGACAAGCTCTGGAAACACCATATATTTT
.,TRBV7-2,.,14,TRBJ2-1,CASSLRSGIYEQFF,TGTGCCAGCAGCTTACGATCAGGGATTTATGAGCAGTTCTTC
.,TRBV30,once,15,TRBJ2-3,CAWSVGGVGTDTQYF,TGTGCCTGGAGTGTCGGGGGAGTGGGCACAGATACGCAGTATTTT
.,TRBV30,medium-sized,15,TRBJ1-3,CAWGSQGLLRNTIYF,TGTGCCTGGGGCTCACAGGGCCTGCTCAGGAACACCATATATTTT
.,TRBV18,once,13,TRBJ1-2,CASSPLAGEGYTF,TGTGCCAGCTCACCACTTGCAGGGGAAGGCTACACCTTC
TRBD1,TRBV29-1,.,12,TRBJ1-5,CSVRQGRQPQHF,TGCAGCGTCCGACAGGGTCGGCAGCCCCAGCATTTT
TRBD2,TRBV3-1/TRBV3-2,.,18,TRBJ2-5,CASSQWRGSGDLQETQYF,TGTGCCAGCAGCCAATGGAGGGGTAGCGGGGACCTTCAAGAGACCCAGTACTTC
.,TRBV5-8,once,14,TRBJ2-1,CASSLDTSYNEQFF,TGTGCCAGCAGCTTGGATACCAGCTACAATGAGCAGTTCTTC
.,TRBV11-2,.,14,TRBJ2-7,CASSLLRTTYEQYF,TGTGCCAGCAGCTTACTCCGGACTACCTACGAGCAGTACTTC
.,TRBV5-8,.,14,TRBJ2-3,CASSAAGLGDTQYF,TGTGCCAGCAGCGCCGCGGGGCTGGGAGATACGCAGTATTTT
TRBD2,TRBV7-2,.,18,TRBJ2-1,CASSRTRTSGGDYNEQFF,TGTGCCAGCAGCCGGACGCGGACTAGCGGGGGGGACTACAATGAGCAGTTCTTC
TRBD2,TRBV5-1,.,17,TRBJ2-5,CASSRLAGTPEQETQYF,TGCGCCAGCAGCAGACTAGCGGGCACTCCTGAACAAGAGACCCAGTACTTC
.,TRBV7-9,.,13,TRBJ1-2,CASSATGQRGYTF,TGTGCCAGCAGCGCCACAGGGCAAAGAGGCTACACCTTC
TRBD1,TRBV4-1,.,15,TRBJ1-1,CASSQGTGLNTEAFF,TGCGCCAGCAGCCAAGGGACAGGCCTGAACACTGAAGCTTTCTTT
TRBD2,TRBV9,once,16,TRBJ2-5,CASSVGGLAGLETQYF,TGTGCCAGCAGCGTAGGGGGTCTAGCGGGTTTGGAGACCCAGTACTTC
.,TRBV18,once,13,TRBJ1-1,CASSLQVNTEAFF,TGTGCCAGCTCACTCCAGGTGAACACTGAAGCTTTCTTT
TRBD1,TRBV6-6,.,11,TRBJ2-1,CASSRGNEQFF,TGTGCCAGCAGCAGGGGGAATGAGCAGTTCTTC
TRBD1,TRBV5-8,.,15,TRBJ2-5,CAGRTGTGGRETQYF,TGTGCCGGAAGAACCGGGACAGGCGGGCGAGAGACCCAGTACTTC
.,TRBV5-1,.,14,TRBJ1-3,CASSSGGSGNTIYF,TGCGCCAGCAGCTCTGGGGGGTCTGGAAACACCATATATTTT
.,TRBV18,few,15,TRBJ1-1,CASSPTTGENTEAFF,TGTGCCAGCTCACCGACCACGGGAGAGAACACTGAAGCTTTCTTT
TRBD2,TRBV10-3,.,16,TRBJ2-2,CAISGGKQGNTGELFF,TGTGCCATCAGCGGGGGGAAGCAGGGGAACACCGGGGAGCTGTTTTTT
TRBD2,TRBV3-1/TRBV3-2,.,18,TRBJ2-5,CASSPRRTSGAVAETQYF,TGTGCCAGCAGCCCTCGGCGGACTAGCGGGGCGGTGGCAGAGACCCAGTACTTC
.,TRBV5-1,.,14,TRBJ2-3,CASSLDDYTDTQYF,TGCGCCAGCAGCTTGGATGACTACACAGATACGCAGTATTTT
.,TRBV24-1,.,16,TRBJ2-2,CATSDRRQGRTGELFF,TGTGCCACCAGTGACCGTCGGCAGGGGAGAACCGGGGAGCTGTTTTTT
.,TRBV2,.,15,TRBJ2-3,CASSKDTIYTDTQYF,TGTGCCAGCAGTAAAGACACCATATACACAGATACGCAGTATTTT
.,TRBV12-1,.,15,TRBJ2-5,CASSTSSIIMETQYF,TGTGCCAGCAGCACCTCTTCTATAATTATGGAGACCCAGTACTTC
.,TRBV6-5,.,15,TRBJ2-3,CASSYRAQGGNTQYF,TGTGCCAGCAGTTACCGAGCGCAGGGTGGGAATACGCAGTATTTT
.,TRBV30,few,12,TRBJ1-1,CAWSPSGPEAFF,TGTGCCTGGAGTCCCAGTGGCCCTGAAGCTTTCTTT
.,TRBV30,.,12,TRBJ1-1,CAWTHRNTEAFF,TGTGCCTGGACTCACAGGAACACTGAAGCTTTCTTT
.,TRBV19,.,14,TRBJ1-3,CATTTPGIGNTIYF,TGTGCCACCACGACCCCCGGGATCGGAAACACCATATATTTT
.,TRBV7-2,.,14,TRBJ2-5,CASTDPGGLETQYF,TGTGCCAGCACCGACCCCGGGGGGCTGGAGACCCAGTACTTC
TRBD1,TRBV11-2,once,14,TRBJ1-4,CASSRGQGLGELFF,TGTGCCAGCAGCCGCGGACAGGGTCTAGGAGAACTGTTTTTT
TRBD1,TRBV7-9,.,17,TRBJ2-1,CASSLAVEGALYNEQFF,TGTGCCAGCAGCTTAGCTGTTGAGGGGGCCCTCTACAATGAGCAGTTCTTC
.,TRBV27,.,16,TRBJ2-6,CASSQGAGTGANVLTF,TGTGCCAGCAGCCAAGGGGCGGGGACTGGGGCCAACGTCCTGACTTTC